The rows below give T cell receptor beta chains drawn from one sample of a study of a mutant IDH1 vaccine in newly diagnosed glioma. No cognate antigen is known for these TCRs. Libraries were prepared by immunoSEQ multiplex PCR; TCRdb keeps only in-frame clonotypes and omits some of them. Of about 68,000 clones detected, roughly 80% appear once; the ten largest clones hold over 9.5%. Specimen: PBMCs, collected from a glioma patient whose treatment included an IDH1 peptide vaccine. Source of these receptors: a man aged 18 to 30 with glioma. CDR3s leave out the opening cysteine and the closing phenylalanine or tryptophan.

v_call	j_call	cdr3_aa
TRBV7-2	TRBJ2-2	ASSSRTSGRLFGTGELF
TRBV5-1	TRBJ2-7	ASSGDSYEQY
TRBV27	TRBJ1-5	ASSPDSNQPQH
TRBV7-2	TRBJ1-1	ASSLFKGNTEAF
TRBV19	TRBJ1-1	ASTSYRDSKNTEAF
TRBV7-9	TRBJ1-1	ASSQGQGGPEAF
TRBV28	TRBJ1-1	ASSLSGQRNTEAF
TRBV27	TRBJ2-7	ASSPPGQGFYEQY
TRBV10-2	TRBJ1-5	ASSELLGNQPQH
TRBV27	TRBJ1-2	ASSFRQGRGYT
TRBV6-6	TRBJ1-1	ASSPPLRLNTEAF
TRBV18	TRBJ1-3	ASSPDQGNTIY
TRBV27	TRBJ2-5	ASSLSGETQY
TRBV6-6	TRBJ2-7	ASSSPGGQKY
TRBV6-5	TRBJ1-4	ATGEIAEKLF
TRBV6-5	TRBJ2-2	ASSYFSGAGELF
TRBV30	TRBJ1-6	ASLTGTNNSPLH
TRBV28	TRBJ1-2	ASLGSRGGDYGYT
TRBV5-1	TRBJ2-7	ASSSGDEQY
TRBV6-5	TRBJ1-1	ASSYEGRNTEAF
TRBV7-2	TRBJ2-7	ASSSLHLPGPYEQY
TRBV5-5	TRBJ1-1	ASSFGQNTEAF
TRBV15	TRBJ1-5	ATSRGRGMQPQH
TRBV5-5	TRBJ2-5	ASSQTREETQY
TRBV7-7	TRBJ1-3	ASSPRTGGRYNAGNTIY
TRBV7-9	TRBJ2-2	ASSGDEPRGTGELF
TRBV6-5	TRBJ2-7	ASSYGVVRTYEQY
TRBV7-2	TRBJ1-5	ASSAPGGGSNQPQH
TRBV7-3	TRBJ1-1	ASSPTGNTEAF
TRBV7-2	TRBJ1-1	ASSLVTGNTEAF
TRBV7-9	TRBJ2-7	ASSAGQGATYEQY
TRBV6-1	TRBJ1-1	ASSEADSNTEAF
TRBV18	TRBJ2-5	ASSPLGRETQY
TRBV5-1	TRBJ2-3	ASSHLQGASDTQY
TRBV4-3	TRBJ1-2	ASSQGYRGADGYT
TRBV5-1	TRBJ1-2	ASSLYGAQDYGYT
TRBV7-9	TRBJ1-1	ASSTRTVNTEAF
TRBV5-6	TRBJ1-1	ASSLQGGTSNTEAF
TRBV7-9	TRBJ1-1	ASSLGFVTEAF
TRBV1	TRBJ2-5	TSSQDSREGRETQY
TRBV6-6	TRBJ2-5	ASSYVSAEETQY
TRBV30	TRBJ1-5	AWSDRGNQPQH
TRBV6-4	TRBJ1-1	ASSAGPPPSEAF
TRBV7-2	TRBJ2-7	ASRHTASYEQY
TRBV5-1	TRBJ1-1	ASSLSSMNTEAF
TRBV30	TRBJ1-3	AWTTGLNTIY
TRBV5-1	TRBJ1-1	ASAGYTEAF
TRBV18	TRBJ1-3	ASSALGQGTAGNTIY
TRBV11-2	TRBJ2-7	ASSLVEQY
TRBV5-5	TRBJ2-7	ASSQGTGLSMEQY
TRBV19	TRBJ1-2	ASSIRLRQGAEPNYGYT